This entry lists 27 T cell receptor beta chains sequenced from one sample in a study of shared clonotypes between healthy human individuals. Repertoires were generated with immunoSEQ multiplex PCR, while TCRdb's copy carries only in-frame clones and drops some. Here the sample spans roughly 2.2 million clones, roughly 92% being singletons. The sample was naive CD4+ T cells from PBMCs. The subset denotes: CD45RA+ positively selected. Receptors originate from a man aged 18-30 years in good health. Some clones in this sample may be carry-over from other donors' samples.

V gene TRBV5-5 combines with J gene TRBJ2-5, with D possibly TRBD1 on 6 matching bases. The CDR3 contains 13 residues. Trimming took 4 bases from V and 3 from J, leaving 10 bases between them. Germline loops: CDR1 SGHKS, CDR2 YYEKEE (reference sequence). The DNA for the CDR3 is TGTGCCAGCAGCCCCGGGACAAAAGAGACCCAGTACTTC. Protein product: CASSPGTKETQYF.

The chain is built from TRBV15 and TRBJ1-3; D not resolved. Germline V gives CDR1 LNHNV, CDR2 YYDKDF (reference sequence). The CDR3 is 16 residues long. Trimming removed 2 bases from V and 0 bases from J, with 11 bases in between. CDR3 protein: CATSRWLGSSGNTIYF. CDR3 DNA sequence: TGTGCCACCAGCAGATGGCTGGGGTCCTCTGGAAACACCATATATTTT.

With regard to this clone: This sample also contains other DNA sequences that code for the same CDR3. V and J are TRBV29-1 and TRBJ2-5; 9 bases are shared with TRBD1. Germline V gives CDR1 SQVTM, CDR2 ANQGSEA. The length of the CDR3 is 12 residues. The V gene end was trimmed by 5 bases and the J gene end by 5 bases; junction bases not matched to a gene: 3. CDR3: CSVTTGGETQYF. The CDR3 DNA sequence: TGCAGCGTTACTACAGGGGGCGAGACCCAGTACTTC.

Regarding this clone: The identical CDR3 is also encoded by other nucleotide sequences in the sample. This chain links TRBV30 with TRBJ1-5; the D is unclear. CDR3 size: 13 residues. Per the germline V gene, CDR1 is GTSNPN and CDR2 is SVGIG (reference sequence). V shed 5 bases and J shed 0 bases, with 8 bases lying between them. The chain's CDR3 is CAWSGNSNQPQHF. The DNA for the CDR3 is TGTGCCTGGTCGGGAAATAGCAATCAGCCCCAGCATTTT.

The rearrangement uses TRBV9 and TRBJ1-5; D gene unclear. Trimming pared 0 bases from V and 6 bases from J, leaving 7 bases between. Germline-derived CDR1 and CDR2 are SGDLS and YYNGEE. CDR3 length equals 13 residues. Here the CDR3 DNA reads TGTGCCAGCAGCGTAGATTTAAGTCAGCCCCAGCATTTT. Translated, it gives CASSVDLSQPQHF.

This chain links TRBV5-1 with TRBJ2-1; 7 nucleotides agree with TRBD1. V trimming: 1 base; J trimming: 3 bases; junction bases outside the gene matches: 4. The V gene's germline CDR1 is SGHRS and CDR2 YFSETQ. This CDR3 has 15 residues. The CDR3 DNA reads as TGCGCCAGCAGCTTGCGGCAGGGGGTCTACAATGAGCAGTTCTTC. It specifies CASSLRQGVYNEQFF.

Here the CDR3 reads CASSFGGLAGEVEQYF. In nucleotides, the CDR3 is TGTGCCAGCAGTTTTGGGGGACTAGCGGGAGAGGTCGAGCAGTACTTC. V gene TRBV5-4 combines with J gene TRBJ2-7, with 14 bases lining up with TRBD2. With V trimmed by 5 bases and J by 6 bases, 10 bases remained unmatched. Per the germline V gene, CDR1 is SGHNT and CDR2 is YYREEE (reference sequence). The length of the CDR3 is 16 residues.

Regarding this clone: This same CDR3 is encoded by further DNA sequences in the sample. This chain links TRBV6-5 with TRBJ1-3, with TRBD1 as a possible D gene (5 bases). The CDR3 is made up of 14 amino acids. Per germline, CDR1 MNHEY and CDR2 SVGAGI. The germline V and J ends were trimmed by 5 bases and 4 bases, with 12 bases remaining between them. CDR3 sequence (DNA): TGTGCCAGCAGTCGACAGTCGTCCGGAAACACCATATATTTT. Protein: CASSRQSSGNTIYF.

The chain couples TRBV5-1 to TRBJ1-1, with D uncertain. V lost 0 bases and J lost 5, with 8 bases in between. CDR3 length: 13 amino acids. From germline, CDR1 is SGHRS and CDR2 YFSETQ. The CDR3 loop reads CASSLAGMTEAFF. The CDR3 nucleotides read TGCGCCAGCAGCTTGGCGGGCATGACTGAAGCTTTCTTT.

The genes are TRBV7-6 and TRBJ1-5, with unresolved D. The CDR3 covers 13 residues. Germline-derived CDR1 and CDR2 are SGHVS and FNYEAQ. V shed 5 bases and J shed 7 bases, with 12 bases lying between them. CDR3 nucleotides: TGTGCCAGCAGCCTACTGGACCTGCAGCCCCAGCATTTT. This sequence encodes CASSLLDLQPQHF.

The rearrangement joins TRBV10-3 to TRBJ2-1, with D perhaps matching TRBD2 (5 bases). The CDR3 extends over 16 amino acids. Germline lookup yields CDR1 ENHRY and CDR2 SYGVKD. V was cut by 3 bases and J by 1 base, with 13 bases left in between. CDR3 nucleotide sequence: TGTGCCATCAGTGACAACTCGGGATCGTCCTACAATGAGCAGTTCTTC. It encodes CAISDNSGSSYNEQFF.

The CDR3 region has the DNA TGCGCCAGCAGCCAAGGCAGCGGGAACACCGGGGAGCTGTTTTTT. Residues: CASSQGSGNTGELFF. This chain joins TRBV4-1 and TRBJ2-2, with D tentatively TRBD2 (5 bases). This CDR3 is built from 15 residues. From germline, CDR1 is MGHRA and CDR2 YSYEKL. Trimming stripped 1 base from V and 1 base from J, with 7 bases between.

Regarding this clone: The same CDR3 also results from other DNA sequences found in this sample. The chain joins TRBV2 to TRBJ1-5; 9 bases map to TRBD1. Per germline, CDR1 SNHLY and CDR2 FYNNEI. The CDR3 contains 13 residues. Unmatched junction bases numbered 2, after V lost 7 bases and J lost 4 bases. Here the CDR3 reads CASTGTGNQPQHF. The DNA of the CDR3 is TGTGCCAGCACCGGGACAGGGAATCAGCCCCAGCATTTT.

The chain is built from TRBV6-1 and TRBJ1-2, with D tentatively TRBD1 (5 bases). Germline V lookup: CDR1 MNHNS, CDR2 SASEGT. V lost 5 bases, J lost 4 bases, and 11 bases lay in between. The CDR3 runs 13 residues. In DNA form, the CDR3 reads TGTGCCAGCAGTCCCAGGGAAGGCTATGGCTACACCTTC. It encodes CASSPREGYGYTF.

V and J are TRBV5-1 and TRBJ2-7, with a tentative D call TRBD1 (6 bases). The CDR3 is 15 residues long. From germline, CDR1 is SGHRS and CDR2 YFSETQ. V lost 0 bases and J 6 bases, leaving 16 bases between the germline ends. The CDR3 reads CASSLGGARGTEQYF. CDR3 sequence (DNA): TGCGCCAGCAGCTTGGGGGGCGCAAGGGGGACCGAGCAGTACTTC.

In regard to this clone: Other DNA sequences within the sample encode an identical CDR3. CDR3 protein: CASSFRLAGSSYEQYF. The CDR3 nucleotides are TGTGCCAGCAGCTTCAGGTTGGCCGGTAGCTCCTACGAGCAGTACTTC. This rearrangement joins TRBV7-8 to TRBJ2-7, with D hard to call. Trimming removed 3 bases at V and 0 bases at J, with 15 bases between. The CDR3 spans 16 residues. Germline CDR1 reads SGHVS; CDR2 reads FQNEAQ.

The CDR3: CSADADRAGEQYF. For the CDR3, the DNA is TGCAGCGCCGACGCGGACAGGGCAGGAGAGCAGTACTTC. The V call is TRBV29-1, the J call TRBJ2-7; 8 bases are shared with TRBD1. This CDR3 spans 13 amino acids. Germline lookup yields CDR1 SQVTM and CDR2 ANQGSEA. Germline trimming cut 7 bases from V and 7 bases from J; bases unmatched to any gene: 12.

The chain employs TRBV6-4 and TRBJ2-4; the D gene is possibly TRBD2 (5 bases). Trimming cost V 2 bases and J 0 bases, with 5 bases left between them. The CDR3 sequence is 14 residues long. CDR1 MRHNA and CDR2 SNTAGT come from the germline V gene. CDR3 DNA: TGTGCCAGCAGTGACGGACTAGCCAAAAACATTCAGTACTTC. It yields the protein CASSDGLAKNIQYF.

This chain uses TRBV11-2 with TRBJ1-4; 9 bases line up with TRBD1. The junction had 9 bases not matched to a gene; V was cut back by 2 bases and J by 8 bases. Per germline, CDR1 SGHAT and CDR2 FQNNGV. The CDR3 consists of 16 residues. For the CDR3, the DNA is TGTGCCAGCAGCTTAACTGGGACAGGGAATTTGGAAAAACTGTTTTTT. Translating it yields CASSLTGTGNLEKLFF.

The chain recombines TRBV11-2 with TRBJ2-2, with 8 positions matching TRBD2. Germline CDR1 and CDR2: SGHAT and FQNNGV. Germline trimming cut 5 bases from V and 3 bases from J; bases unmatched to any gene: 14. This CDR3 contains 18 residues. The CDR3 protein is CASSHRAGGGQYTGELFF. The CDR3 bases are TGTGCCAGCAGCCACCGGGCAGGCGGGGGGCAGTACACCGGGGAGCTGTTTTTT.

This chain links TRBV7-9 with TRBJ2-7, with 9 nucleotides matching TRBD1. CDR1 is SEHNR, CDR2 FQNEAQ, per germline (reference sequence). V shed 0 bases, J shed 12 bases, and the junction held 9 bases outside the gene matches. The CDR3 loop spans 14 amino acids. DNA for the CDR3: TGTGCCAGCAGCTTAGCGGGGACAGGGCCTAGACTGTACTTC. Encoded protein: CASSLAGTGPRLYF.

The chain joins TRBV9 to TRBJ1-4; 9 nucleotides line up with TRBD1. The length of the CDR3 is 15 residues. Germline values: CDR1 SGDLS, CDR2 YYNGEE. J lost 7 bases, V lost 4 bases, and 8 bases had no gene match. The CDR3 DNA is TGTGCCAGCAGCTTCTCGACAGGGGGAGGTGAAAAACTGTTTTTT. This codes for CASSFSTGGGEKLFF.

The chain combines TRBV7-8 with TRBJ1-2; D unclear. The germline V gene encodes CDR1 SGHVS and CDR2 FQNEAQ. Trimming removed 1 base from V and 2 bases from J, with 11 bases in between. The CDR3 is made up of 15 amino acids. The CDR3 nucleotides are TGTGCCAGCAGCTTAGGAAGAGACGGCAACTATGGCTACACCTTC. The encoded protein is CASSLGRDGNYGYTF.

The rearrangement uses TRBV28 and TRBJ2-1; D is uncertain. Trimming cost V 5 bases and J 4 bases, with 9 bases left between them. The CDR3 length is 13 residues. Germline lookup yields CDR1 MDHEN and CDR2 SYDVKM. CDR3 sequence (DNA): TGTGCCAGCAGTCTACTTGGATACAATGAGCAGTTCTTC. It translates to CASSLLGYNEQFF.

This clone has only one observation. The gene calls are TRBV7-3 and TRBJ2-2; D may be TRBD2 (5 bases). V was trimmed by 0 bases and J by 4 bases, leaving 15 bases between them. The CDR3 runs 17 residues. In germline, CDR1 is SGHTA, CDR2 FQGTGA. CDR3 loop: CASSLTVLGGPTGELFF. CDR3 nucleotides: TGTGCCAGCAGCTTAACTGTCTTAGGAGGTCCCACCGGGGAGCTGTTTTTT.

Written as DNA, the CDR3 is TGTGCTAGTGGTTTGGTACCTGAGGGGGCCCAGCATTTT. It translates to CASGLVPEGAQHF. This chain joins TRBV12-5 and TRBJ1-5, with a possible D match to TRBD1 (6 bases). The length of the CDR3 is 13 residues. The ends were cut back, 0 bases at V and 11 bases at J, with 11 bases in the middle. Germline lookup yields CDR1 LGHNT and CDR2 FRNRAP.

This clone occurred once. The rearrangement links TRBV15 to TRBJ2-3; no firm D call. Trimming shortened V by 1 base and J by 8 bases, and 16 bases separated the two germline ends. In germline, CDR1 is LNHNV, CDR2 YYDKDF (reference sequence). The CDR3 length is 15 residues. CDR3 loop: CATSRVSGPESTQYF. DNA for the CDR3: TGTGCCACCAGCAGAGTATCGGGCCCCGAGAGTACGCAGTATTTT.